The 16 T cell receptor beta chains in this list originate from one sample, sequenced in a study of a mutant IDH1 vaccine in newly diagnosed glioma (dated by TCRdb to about 2021). Explained via the paper, the time point label denotes: week 35, safety follow-up. Each vaccine dose, consisting of 300 ug of a 20-mer mutant IDH1 peptide in Montanide, was administered subcutaneously with topical imiquimod. Libraries came from the immunoSEQ multiplex PCR assay. Drawn from immuneACCESS, this table holds only the in-frame rearrangements with V and J called that TCRdb kept. Clones are partly lost; checked studies trace under half to an unresolved V gene and leave the rest unexplained. Across this sample there are 30,000 to 40,000 clones, with roughly 80% seen only once. About 7% of the sample comes from the top ten. These receptors are not linked to any known antigen. Sequenced material: PBMCs, taken from a glioma patient whose treatment included an IDH1 peptide vaccine. Source of these receptors: a woman aged 18-35 years with glioma.

This rearrangement joins TRBV4-1 to TRBJ2-2, with 7 bases fitting TRBD1. CDR1 is MGHRA and CDR2 is YSYEKL in the germline V gene. V gave up 4 bases and J gave up 3 bases; unmatched junction bases: 14. The CDR3 covers 18 residues. The CDR3 nucleotides read TGCGCCAGCAGCCTTGAACCTCCCGAGACAGGGTACACCGGGGAGCTGTTTTTT. Amino acid sequence: CASSLEPPETGYTGELFF.

The chain employs TRBV19 and TRBJ2-4; TRBD1 might be the D (5 bases). The CDR3 length is 21 residues. CDR1 is LNHDA and CDR2 is SQIVND in the germline V gene (reference sequence). Trimming removed 4 bases from V and 0 bases from J, with 28 bases in between. DNA of the CDR3: TGTGCCAGTAGTAAAAGTAGGGGTGTCAAAGGCGACCCAATAGCCAAAAACATTCAGTACTTC. It specifies CASSKSRGVKGDPIAKNIQYF.

This chain connects TRBV4-1 to TRBJ2-7; TRBD2 aligns across 7 bases. CDR3 length equals 16 residues. The germline CDR1 and CDR2 sequences are MGHRA and YSYEKL. V lost 1 base, J lost 3 bases, and 9 bases stayed unmatched. The DNA for the CDR3 is TGCGCCAGCAGCCAAGGGTTGGGCAGCGGGGACTACGAGCAGTACTTC. Amino acids: CASSQGLGSGDYEQYF.

The genes are TRBV6-4 and TRBJ1-1; TRBD1 matches 7 bases. This CDR3 has 13 amino acids. V shed 6 bases, J shed 4 bases, and the junction held 5 bases outside the gene matches. Germline lookup yields CDR1 MRHNA and CDR2 SNTAGT. CDR3 sequence: CASSAQGSTEAFF. The DNA for the CDR3 is TGTGCCAGCAGCGCACAGGGGAGCACTGAAGCTTTCTTT.

The chain uses TRBV10-3 and TRBJ2-3, with D perhaps matching TRBD2 (5 bases). V shed 0 bases and J shed 2 bases, with 21 bases lying between them. Germline lookup yields CDR1 ENHRY and CDR2 SYGVKD. This CDR3 has 19 amino acids. Written as DNA, the CDR3 is TGTGCCATCAGTGAGTCGGCGAGCGGCACTACAAAATACACAGATACGCAGTATTTT. This sequence encodes CAISESASGTTKYTDTQYF.

The rearrangement links TRBV28 to TRBJ2-5; no firm D call. CDR1 is MDHEN, CDR2 SYDVKM, per germline. Trimming shortened V by 3 bases and J by 3 bases, and 11 bases separated the two germline ends. There are 14 residues in the CDR3. Here the CDR3 reads CASSFWSREETQYF. The CDR3 bases are TGTGCCAGCAGTTTTTGGTCACGAGAAGAGACCCAGTACTTC.

The DNA for the CDR3 is TGTGCCAGTGGAACCGGACAGAACACTGAAGCTTTCTTT. Translated, it gives CASGTGQNTEAFF. The rearrangement joins TRBV19 to TRBJ1-1, with a tentative D call TRBD1 (5 bases). Germline-derived CDR1 and CDR2 are LNHDA and SQIVND (reference sequence). The V and J ends lost 8 bases and 1 base respectively, with 11 bases between them. The CDR3 extends over 13 amino acids.

DNA for the CDR3: TGTGCCATCAATCAGCAGGGAACCACAGATACGCAGTATTTT. It yields the protein CAINQQGTTDTQYF. The genes are TRBV10-3 and TRBJ2-3, with a weak D call TRBD1 (5 bases). V lost 7 bases and J 2 bases, leaving 13 bases between the germline ends. The germline CDR1 and CDR2 sequences are ENHRY and SYGVKD. The CDR3 totals 14 residues.

The chain joins TRBV6-1 to TRBJ2-7; D is uncertain. Germline values: CDR1 MNHNS, CDR2 SASEGT. The CDR3 has 14 residues. Between the trimmed V and J ends, which lost 2 bases and 2 bases, there was a span of 10 bases. CDR3 nucleotides: TGTGCCAGCAGTGAATACCTAACGACCTACGAGCAGTACTTC. Translation gives CASSEYLTTYEQYF.

The chain employs TRBV10-3 and TRBJ2-6; TRBD1 matches at 8 bases. Germline loops: CDR1 ENHRY, CDR2 SYGVKD. The CDR3 spans 17 residues. Trimming cost V 8 bases and J 0 bases; bases outside gene matches: 9. The chain's CDR3 is CAIRSDRGTSGANVLTF. The CDR3 coding sequence is TGTGCCATCCGGTCAGACAGGGGTACCTCTGGGGCCAACGTCCTGACTTTC.

The V and J genes are TRBV6-1 and TRBJ1-2, with 7 bases lining up with TRBD1. Germline V gene lookup returns CDR1 MNHNS and CDR2 SASEGT. The CDR3 loop spans 13 amino acids. V trimming: 5 bases; J trimming: 4 bases; junction bases outside the gene matches: 4. Here the CDR3 reads CASSTGQSYGYTF. The CDR3 region has the DNA TGTGCCAGCAGTACGGGACAGTCCTATGGCTACACCTTC.

The CDR3, as DNA: TGTGCCAGTAGTTCGAAGACAGGCTTTACCTACTATGGCTACACCTTC. This codes for CASSSKTGFTYYGYTF. V gene TRBV19 combines with J gene TRBJ1-2; maybe TRBD1 (6 bases). From germline, CDR1 is LNHDA and CDR2 SQIVND (reference sequence). V lost 5 bases and J 3 bases, leaving 19 bases between the germline ends. The CDR3 has 16 residues.

This chain joins TRBV30 and TRBJ2-3; D might be TRBD2 (6 bases). This CDR3 has 13 amino acids. Germline-derived CDR1 and CDR2 are GTSNPN and SVGIG (reference sequence). V shed 1 base and J shed 6 bases, with 11 bases lying between them. The DNA of the CDR3 is TGTGCCTGGAGTGGACTAGATACGGATACGCAGTATTTT. Its protein is CAWSGLDTDTQYF.

The genes are TRBV27 and TRBJ2-2; D ambiguous. Trimming stripped 3 bases from V and 0 bases from J, with 8 bases between. The CDR3 extends over 15 amino acids. Germline-derived CDR1 and CDR2 are MNHEY and SMNVEV (reference sequence). The CDR3 spells CASSLTFSNTGELFF. The CDR3 nucleotides are TGTGCCAGCAGTTTGACATTCTCGAACACCGGGGAGCTGTTTTTT.

J is TRBJ2-3 and V is TRBV25-1, with D maybe TRBD1 (6 bases). The germline CDR1 and CDR2 sequences are MGHDK and SYGVNS. The CDR3 extends over 16 amino acids. Trimming pared 2 bases from V and 2 bases from J, leaving 14 bases between. This chain's CDR3 is CASSEVTGTPTDTQYF. In nucleotides, the CDR3 is TGTGCCAGCAGTGAAGTGACAGGCACCCCCACAGATACGCAGTATTTT.

This chain joins TRBV13 and TRBJ1-2; D ambiguous. The CDR3 has 14 residues. CDR1 PRHDT and CDR2 FYEKMQ come from the germline V gene (reference sequence). V was trimmed by 3 bases and J by 4 bases, leaving 12 bases between them. CDR3 protein: CASSLKTVSYGYTF. CDR3 coding DNA: TGTGCCAGCAGCTTGAAGACTGTTAGCTATGGCTACACCTTC. Based on the CDR3 plus reference TRBV13 and TRBJ1-2, the full variable domain is AAGVIQSPRHLIKEKRETATLKCYPIPRHDTVYWYQQGPGQDPQFLISFYEKMQSDKGSIPDRFSAQQFSDYHSELNMSSLELGDSALYFCASSLKTVSYGYTFGSGTRLTVV.